The T cell receptor beta chain described here comes from a study of PD-L1 blockade in urothelial cancer. Stated time point: pretreatment peripheral blood. This clone was seen only once. Some clones are missing from TCRdb's copy, which holds only in-frame ones; the method was immunoSEQ multiplex PCR. The table records some 65,000 clones, 80% to 85% of them present only once. CDR1 and CDR2 (germline): SNHLY, FYNNEI. The CDR3 consists of 14 residues. With 6 bases clipped from V and 3 bases from J, the junction kept 3 bases outside the gene matches. The clonotype originates from a man aged 65 to 85 with urothelial cancer. The gene calls are TRBV2 and TRBJ2-3, with TRBD2 matching over 10 bases. Sequenced here: PBMCs, sampled around atezolizumab (anti-PD-L1) treatment. CDR3 amino acids: CASRGLAITDTQYF. CDR3 bases: TGTGCCAGCAGGGGACTAGCGATAACAGATACGCAGTATTTT.